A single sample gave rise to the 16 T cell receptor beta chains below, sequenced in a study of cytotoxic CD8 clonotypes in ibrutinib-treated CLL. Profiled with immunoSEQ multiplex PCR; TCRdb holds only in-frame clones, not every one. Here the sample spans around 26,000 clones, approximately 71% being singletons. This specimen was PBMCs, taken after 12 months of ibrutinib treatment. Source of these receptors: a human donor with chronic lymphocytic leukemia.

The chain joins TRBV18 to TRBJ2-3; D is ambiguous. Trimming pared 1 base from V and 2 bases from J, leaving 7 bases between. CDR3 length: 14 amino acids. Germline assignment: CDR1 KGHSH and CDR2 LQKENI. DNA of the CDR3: TGTGCCAGCTCACCACTTCGGTCCACAGATACGCAGTATTTT. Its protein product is CASSPLRSTDTQYF.

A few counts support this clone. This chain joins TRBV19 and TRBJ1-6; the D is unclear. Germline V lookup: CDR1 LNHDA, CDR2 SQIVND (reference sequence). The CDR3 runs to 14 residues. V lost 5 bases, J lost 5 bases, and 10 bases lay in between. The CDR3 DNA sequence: TGTGCCAGTAGTCCCGACGTCCATAATTCACCCCTCCACTTT. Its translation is CASSPDVHNSPLHF.

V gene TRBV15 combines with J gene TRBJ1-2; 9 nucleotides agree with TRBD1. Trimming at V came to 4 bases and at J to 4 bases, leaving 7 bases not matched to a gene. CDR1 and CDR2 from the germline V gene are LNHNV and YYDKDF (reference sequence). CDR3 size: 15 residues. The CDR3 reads CATSTLTGGSYGYTF. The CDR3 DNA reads TGTGCCACCAGCACCCTCACAGGGGGCAGCTATGGCTACACCTTC.

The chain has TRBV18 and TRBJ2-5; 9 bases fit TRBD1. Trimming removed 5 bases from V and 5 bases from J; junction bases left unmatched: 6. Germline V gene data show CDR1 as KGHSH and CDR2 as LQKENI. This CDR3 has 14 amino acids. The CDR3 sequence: CASSTGQGGETQYF. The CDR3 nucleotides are TGTGCCAGCTCAACGGGACAGGGTGGCGAGACCCAGTACTTC.

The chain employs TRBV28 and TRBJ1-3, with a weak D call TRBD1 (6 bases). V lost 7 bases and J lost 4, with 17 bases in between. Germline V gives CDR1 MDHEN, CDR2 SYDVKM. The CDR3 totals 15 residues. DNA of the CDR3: TGTGCCAGCAAAAACCAGGGGTCGGGAGGAAACACCATATATTTT. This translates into CASKNQGSGGNTIYF. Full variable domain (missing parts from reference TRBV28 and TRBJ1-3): DVKVTQSSRYLVKRTGEKVFLECVQDMDHENMFWYRQDPGLGLRLIYFSYDVKMKEKGDIPEGYSVSREKKERFSLILESASTNQTSMYLCASKNQGSGGNTIYFGEGSWLTVV.

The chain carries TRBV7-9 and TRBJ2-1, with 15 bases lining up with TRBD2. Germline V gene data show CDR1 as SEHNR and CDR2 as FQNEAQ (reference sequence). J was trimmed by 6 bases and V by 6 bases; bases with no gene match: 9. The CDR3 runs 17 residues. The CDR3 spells CASRPTEGLAGGNEQFF. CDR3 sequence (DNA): TGTGCCAGCAGACCTACAGAGGGACTAGCGGGGGGCAATGAGCAGTTCTTC.

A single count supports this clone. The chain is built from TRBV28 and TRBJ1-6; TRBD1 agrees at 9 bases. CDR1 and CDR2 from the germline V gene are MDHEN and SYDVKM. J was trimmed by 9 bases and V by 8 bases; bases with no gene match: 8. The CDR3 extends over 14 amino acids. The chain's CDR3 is CASLTTGGVSPLHF. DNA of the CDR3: TGTGCCAGCCTTACAACAGGGGGCGTTTCACCCCTCCACTTT. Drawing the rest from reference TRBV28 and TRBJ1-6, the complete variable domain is DVKVTQSSRYLVKRTGEKVFLECVQDMDHENMFWYRQDPGLGLRLIYFSYDVKMKEKGDIPEGYSVSREKKERFSLILESASTNQTSMYLCASLTTGGVSPLHFGNGTRLTVT.

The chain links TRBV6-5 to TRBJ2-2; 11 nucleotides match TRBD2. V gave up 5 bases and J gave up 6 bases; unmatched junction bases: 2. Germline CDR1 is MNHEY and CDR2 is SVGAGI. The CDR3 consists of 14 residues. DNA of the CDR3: TGTGCCAGCAGTCTTAGCGGGGGGGCCGGGGAGCTGTTTTTT. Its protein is CASSLSGGAGELFF.

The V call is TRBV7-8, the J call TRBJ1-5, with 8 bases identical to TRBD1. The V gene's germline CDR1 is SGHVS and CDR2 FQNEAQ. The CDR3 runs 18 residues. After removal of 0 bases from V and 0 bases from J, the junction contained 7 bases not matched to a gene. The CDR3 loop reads CASSLAPGGPYSNQPQHF. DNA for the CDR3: TGTGCCAGCAGCTTAGCGCCAGGGGGCCCTTATAGCAATCAGCCCCAGCATTTT. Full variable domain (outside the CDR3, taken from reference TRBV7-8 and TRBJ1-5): GAGVSQSPRYKVAKRGQDVALRCDPISGHVSLFWYQQALGQGPEFLTYFQNEAQLDKSGLPSDRFFAERPEGSVSTLKIQRTQQEDSAVYLCASSLAPGGPYSNQPQHFGDGTRLSIL.

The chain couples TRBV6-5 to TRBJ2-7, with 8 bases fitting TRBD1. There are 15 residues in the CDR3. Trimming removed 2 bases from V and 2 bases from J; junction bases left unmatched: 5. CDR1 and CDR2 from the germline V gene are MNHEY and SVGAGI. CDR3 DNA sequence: TGTGCCAGCAGTTACACACAGGGGGTAGCCTACGAGCAGTACTTC. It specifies CASSYTQGVAYEQYF.

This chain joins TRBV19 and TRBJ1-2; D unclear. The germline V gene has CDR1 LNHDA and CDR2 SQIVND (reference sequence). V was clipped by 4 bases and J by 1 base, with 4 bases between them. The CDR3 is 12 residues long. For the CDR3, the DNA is TGTGCCAGTAGTAAGGTTAACTATGGCTACACCTTC. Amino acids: CASSKVNYGYTF.

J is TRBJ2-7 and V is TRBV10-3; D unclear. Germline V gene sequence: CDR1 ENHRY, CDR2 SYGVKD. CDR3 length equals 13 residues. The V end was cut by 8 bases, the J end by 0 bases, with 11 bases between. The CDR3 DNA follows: TGTGCCATCCGGTGGGAAAACTCCTACGAGCAGTACTTC. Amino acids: CAIRWENSYEQYF.

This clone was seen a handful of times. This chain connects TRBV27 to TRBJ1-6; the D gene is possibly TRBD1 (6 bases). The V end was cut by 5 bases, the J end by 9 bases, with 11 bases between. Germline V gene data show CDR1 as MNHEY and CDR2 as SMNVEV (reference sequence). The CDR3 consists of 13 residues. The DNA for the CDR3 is TGTGCCAGCAGTCCGGGACATCCTTCACCCCTCCACTTT. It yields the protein CASSPGHPSPLHF.

The CDR3 nucleotides read TGTGCCAGCAGTTGGGACAGGGGGCGGGACACTGAAGCTTTCTTT. Its translation is CASSWDRGRDTEAFF. The chain recombines TRBV2 with TRBJ1-1; 12 nucleotides match TRBD1. Germline V gene data show CDR1 as SNHLY and CDR2 as FYNNEI. The CDR3 extends over 15 amino acids. Trimming at V came to 5 bases and at J to 3 bases, leaving 4 bases not matched to a gene.

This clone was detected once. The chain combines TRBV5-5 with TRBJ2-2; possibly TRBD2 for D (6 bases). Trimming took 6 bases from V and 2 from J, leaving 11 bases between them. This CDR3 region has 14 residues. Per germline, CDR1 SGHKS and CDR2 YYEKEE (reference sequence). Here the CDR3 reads CASTSGLNTGELFF. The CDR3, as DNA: TGTGCCAGCACCTCGGGACTCAACACCGGGGAGCTGTTTTTT.

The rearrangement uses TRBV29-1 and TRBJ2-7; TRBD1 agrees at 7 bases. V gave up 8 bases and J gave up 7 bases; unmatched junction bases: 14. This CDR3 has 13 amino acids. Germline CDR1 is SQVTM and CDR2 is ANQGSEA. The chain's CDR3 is CSFHSGTEREQYF. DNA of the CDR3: TGCAGCTTCCACTCCGGGACAGAAAGAGAGCAGTACTTC.